This T cell receptor (beta chain) was identified during a study of tumor and adjacent non-tumor tissue in lung cancer. A modified ARM-PCR protocol with three rounds of nested PCR amplified TCRbeta. Each CDR3 protein is one row after TCRdb ran MiXCR on the multiplex PCR reads. The sample has 95,000 to 150,000 distinct CDR3 sequences, roughly 67% seen once; the top ten hold about 13%. This sample's RNA came from whole unsorted tissue. Germline V gene sequence: CDR1 KGHDR, CDR2 SFDVKD. The length of the CDR3 is 15 residues. The TCR originated in a man between 25 and 39 years old with non-small cell lung cancer. The sequenced sample consisted of lung tumor tissue. The chain couples TRBV24-1 to TRBJ2-1, with a weak D call TRBD2 (5 bases). The CDR3 is CSTSDISGNYNEQFF. The CDR3 DNA is TGTAGCACTAGTGACATAAGCGGAAATTACAATGAGCAGTTCTTC.